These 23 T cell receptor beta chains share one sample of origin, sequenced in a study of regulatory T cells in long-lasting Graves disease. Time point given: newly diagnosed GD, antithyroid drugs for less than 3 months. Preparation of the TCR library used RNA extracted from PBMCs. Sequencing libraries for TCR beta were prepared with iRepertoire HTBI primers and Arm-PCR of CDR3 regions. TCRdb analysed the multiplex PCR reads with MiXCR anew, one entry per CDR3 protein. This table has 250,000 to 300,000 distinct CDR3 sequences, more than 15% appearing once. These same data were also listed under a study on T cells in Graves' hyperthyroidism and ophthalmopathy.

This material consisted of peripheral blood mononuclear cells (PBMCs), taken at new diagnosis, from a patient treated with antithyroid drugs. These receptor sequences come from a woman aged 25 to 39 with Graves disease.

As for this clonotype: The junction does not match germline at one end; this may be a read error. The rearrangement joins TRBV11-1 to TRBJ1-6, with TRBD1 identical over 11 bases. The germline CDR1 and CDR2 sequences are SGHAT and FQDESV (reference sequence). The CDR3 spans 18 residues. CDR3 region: CANSSDRGQSSYNSPLHF. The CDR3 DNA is TGTGCCAACAGCTCGGACAGGGGGCAAAGCTCCTATAATTCACCCCTCCACTTT.

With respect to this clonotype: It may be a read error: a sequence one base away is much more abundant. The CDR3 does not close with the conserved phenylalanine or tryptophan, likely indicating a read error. The CDR3 nucleotides are TGTGCCAGCAGCTTGGACCGGGACAGGGCGGTTGAGCAGTTCCTC. Translated, it gives CASSLDRDRAVEQFL. The V call is TRBV7-2, the J call TRBJ2-1; TRBD1 agrees at 9 bases. Germline V lookup: CDR1 SGHTA, CDR2 FQGNSA. This CDR3 has 15 residues. J gave up 9 bases and V 3 bases, and 9 bases lay outside the gene matches.

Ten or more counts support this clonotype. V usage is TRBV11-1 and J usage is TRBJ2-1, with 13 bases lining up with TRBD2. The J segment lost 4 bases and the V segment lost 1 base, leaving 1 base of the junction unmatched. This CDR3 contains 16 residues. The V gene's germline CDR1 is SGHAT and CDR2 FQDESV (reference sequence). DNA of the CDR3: TGTGCCAGCAGCTTAGAACTAGCGGGGGGGTACAATGAGCAGTTCTTC. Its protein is CASSLELAGGYNEQFF. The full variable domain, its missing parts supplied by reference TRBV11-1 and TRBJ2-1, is EAEVAQSPRYKITEKSQAVAFWCDPISGHATLYWYRQILGQGPELLVQFQDESVVDDSQLPKDRFSAERLKGVDSTLKIQPAELGDSAMYLCASSLELAGGYNEQFFGPGTRLTVL.

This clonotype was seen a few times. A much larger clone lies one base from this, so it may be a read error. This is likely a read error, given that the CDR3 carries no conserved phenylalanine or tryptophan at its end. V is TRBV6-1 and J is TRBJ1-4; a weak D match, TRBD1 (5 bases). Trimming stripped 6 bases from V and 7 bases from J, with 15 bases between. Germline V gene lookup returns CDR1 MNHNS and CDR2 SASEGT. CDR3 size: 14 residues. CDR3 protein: CASRKTDEPEKLFL. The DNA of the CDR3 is TGTGCCAGCAGGAAGACAGACGAACCTGAAAAACTGTTTCTT.

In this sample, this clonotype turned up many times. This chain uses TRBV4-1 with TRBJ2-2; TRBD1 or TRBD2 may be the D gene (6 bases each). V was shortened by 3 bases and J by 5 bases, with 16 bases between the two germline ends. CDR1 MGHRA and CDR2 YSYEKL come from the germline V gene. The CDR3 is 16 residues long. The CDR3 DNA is TGCGCCAGCAGCCACTATCAAGGGGGGAAAACCGGGGAGCTGTTTTTT. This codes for CASSHYQGGKTGELFF.

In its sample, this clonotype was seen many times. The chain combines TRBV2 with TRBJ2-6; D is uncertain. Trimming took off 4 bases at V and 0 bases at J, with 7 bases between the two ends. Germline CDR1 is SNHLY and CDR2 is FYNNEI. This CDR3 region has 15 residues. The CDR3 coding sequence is TGTGCCAGCAGTGGGGGTTCCTCTGGGGCCAACGTCCTGACTTTC. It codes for CASSGGSSGANVLTF. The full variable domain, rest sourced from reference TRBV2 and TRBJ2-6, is EPEVTQTPSHQVTQMGQEVILRCVPISNHLYFYWYRQILGQKVEFLVSFYNNEISEKSEIFDDQFSVERPDGSNFTLKIRSTKLEDSAMYFCASSGGSSGANVLTFGAGSRLTVL.

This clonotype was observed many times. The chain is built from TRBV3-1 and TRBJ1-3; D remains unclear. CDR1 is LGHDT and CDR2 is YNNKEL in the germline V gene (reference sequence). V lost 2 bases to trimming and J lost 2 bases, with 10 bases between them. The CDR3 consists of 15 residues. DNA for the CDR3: TGTGCCAGCAGCCAATTGCTGCAGGCTGGAAACACCATATATTTT. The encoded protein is CASSQLLQAGNTIYF.

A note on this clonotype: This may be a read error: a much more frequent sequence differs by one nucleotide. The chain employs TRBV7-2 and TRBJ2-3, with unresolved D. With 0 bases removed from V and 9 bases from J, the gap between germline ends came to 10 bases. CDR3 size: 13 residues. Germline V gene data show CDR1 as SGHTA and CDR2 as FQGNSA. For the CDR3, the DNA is TGTGCCAGCAGCTTAGCGCGGCCTATCACGCAGTATTTT. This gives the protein CASSLARPITQYF.

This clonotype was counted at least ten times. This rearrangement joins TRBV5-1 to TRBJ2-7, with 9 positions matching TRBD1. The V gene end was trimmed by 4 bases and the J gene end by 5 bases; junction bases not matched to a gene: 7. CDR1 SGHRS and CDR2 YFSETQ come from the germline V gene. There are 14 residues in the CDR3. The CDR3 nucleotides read TGCGCCAGCAGCAAGAGGGACAGGGAGGACGAGCAGTACTTC. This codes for CASSKRDREDEQYF.

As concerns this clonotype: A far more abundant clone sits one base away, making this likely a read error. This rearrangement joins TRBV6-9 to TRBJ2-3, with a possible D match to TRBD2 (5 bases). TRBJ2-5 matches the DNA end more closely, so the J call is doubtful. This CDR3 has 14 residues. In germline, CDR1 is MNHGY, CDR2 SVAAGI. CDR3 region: CASSYPMGVETQYF. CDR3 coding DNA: TGTGCCAGCAGTTACCCGATGGGAGTGGAGACCCAGTACTTC.

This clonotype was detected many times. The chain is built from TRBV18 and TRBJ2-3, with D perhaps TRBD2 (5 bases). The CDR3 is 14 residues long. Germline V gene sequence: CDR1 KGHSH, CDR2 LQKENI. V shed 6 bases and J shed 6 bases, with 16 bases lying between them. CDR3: CASSSQLAADTQYF. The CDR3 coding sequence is TGTGCCAGCTCCTCCCAGCTAGCCGCCGATACGCAGTATTTT.

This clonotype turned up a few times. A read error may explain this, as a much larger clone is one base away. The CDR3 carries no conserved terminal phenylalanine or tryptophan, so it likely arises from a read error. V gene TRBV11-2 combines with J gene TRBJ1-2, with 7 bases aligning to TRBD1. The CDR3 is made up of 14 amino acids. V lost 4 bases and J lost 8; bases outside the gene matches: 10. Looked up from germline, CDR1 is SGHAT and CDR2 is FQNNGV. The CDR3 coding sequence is TGTGCCAGCAGCTCGCTACAGGGGCCTCTAGGCTACACCTCC. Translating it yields CASSSLQGPLGYTS.

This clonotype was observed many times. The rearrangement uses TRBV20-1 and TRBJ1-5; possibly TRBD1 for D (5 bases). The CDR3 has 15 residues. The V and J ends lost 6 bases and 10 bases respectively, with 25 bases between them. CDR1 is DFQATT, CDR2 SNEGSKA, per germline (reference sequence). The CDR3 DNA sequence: TGCAGTGCCCTAAGGTCGGACACCGAGTGGGCCCCCCAGCATTTT. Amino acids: CSALRSDTEWAPQHF.

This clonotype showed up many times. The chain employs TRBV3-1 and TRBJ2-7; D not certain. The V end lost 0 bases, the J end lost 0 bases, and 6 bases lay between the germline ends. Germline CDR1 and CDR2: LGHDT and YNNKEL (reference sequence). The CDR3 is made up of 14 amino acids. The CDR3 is CASSQDMSSYEQYF. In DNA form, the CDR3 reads TGTGCCAGCAGCCAAGATATGAGCTCCTACGAGCAGTACTTC.

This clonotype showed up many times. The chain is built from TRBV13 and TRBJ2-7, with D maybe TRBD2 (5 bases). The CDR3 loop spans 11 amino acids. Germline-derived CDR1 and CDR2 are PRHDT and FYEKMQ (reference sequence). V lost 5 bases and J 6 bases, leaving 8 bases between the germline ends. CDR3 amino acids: CASSLTSEQYF. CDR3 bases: TGTGCCAGCAGCCTTACTAGCGAGCAGTACTTC.

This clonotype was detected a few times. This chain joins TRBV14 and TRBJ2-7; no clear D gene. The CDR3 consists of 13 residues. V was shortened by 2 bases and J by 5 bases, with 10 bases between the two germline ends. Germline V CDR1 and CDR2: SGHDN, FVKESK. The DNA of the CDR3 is TGTGCCAGCAGCCAATATGGGGTCGACGAGCAGTACTTC. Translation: CASSQYGVDEQYF.

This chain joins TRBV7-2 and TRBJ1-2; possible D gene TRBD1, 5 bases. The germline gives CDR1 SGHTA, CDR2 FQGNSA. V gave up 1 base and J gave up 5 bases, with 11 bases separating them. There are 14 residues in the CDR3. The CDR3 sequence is CASSLEGQGYGYTF. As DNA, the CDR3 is TGTGCCAGCAGCTTAGAGGGGCAGGGATATGGCTACACCTTC.

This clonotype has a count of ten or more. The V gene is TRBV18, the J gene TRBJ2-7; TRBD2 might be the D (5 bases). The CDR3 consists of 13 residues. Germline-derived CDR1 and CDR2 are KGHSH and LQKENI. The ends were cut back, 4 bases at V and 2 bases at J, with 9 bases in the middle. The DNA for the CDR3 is TGTGCCAGCTCACTATCGGGGACCTACGAGCAGTACTTC. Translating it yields CASSLSGTYEQYF. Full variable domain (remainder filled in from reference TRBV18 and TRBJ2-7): NAGVMQNPRHLVRRRGQEARLRCSPMKGHSHVYWYRQLPEEGLKFMVYLQKENIIDESGMPKERFSAEFPKEGPSILRIQQVVRGDSAAYFCASSLSGTYEQYFGPGTRLTVT.

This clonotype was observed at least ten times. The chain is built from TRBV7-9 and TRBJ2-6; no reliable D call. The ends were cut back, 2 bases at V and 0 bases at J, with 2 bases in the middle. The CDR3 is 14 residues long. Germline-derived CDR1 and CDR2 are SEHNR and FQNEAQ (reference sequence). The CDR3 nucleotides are TGTGCCAGCAGCTTATTCTCTGGGGCCAACGTCCTGACTTTC. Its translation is CASSLFSGANVLTF. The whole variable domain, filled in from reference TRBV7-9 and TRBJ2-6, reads DTGVSQNPRHKITKRGQNVTFRCDPISEHNRLYWYRQTLGQGPEFLTYFQNEAQLEKSRLLSDRFSAERPKGSFSTLEIQRTEQGDSAMYLCASSLFSGANVLTFGAGSRLTVL.

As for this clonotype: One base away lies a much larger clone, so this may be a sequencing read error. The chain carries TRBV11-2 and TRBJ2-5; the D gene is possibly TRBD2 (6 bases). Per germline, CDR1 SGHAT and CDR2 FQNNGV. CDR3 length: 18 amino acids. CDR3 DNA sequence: TGTGCCGGCAGCTTAGAGGCCGGGGGTATGAGTGTCGGGGGGACCCAGTACTTC. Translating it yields CAGSLEAGGMSVGGTQYF.

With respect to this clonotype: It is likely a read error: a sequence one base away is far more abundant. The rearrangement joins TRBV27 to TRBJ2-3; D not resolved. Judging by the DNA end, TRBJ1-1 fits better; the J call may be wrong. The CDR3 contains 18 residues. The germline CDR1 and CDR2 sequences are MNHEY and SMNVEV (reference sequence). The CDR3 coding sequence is TGTGCCAGCAGTTTACGGGCAGGATGGAGGTGGATGGACACTGAAGCTTTCTTT. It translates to CASSLRAGWRWMDTEAFF.

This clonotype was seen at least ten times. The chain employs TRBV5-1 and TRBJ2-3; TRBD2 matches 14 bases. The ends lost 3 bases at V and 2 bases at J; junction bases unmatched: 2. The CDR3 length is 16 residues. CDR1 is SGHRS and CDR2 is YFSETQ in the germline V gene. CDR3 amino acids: CASSWGLAGATDTQYF. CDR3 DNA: TGCGCCAGCAGCTGGGGACTAGCGGGGGCCACAGATACGCAGTATTTT.

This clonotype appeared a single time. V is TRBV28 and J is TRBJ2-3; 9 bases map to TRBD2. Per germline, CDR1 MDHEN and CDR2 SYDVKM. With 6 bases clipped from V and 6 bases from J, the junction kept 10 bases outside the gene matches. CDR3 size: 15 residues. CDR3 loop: CASSLAGSGSDTQYF. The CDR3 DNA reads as TGTGCCAGCAGCCTAGCGGGATCAGGATCGGATACGCAGTATTTT.